The clone carrying this T cell receptor (beta chain) showed up just once. As yet, its antigen is unknown. This specimen belongs to a study of shared clonotypes between healthy human individuals. Study summary: Three plates each covered CD4 naive and memory; CD8 naive two, CD8 memory one. Regarding the study as a whole: Naive CD4 clonotypes were shared across several donors at about 5%. Compared with memory subsets, naive subsets generally had larger estimated richness. The donor pool, a small one, limited the genetic and exposure-history diversity represented.

Trimming removed 2 bases at V and 7 bases at J, with 12 bases between. This CDR3 spans 15 amino acids. The germline V gene has CDR1 KGHSH and CDR2 LQKENI. The assay was immunoSEQ multiplex PCR, and TCRdb's table has in-frame clones only and misses some. This sample yields more than 2,000,000 clones, of which around 90% are seen a single time; more than 0.12% belongs to the top ten. This sequence was found in a man between 18 and 29 years old in good health. V is TRBV18 and J is TRBJ1-6; no firm D call. Material for sequencing was naive CD4+ T cells sorted from blood. Subset indicated: CD45RA+ positively selected. CDR3 sequence: CASSPYERSNSPLHF. DNA for the CDR3: TGTGCCAGCTCACCATACGAGAGGTCCAATTCACCCCTCCACTTT. The variable domain in full, completed from reference TRBV18 and TRBJ1-6, reads NAGVMQNPRHLVRRRGQEARLRCSPMKGHSHVYWYRQLPEEGLKFMVYLQKENIIDESGMPKERFSAEFPKEGPSILRIQQVVRGDSAAYFCASSPYERSNSPLHFGNGTRLTVT.